This TCR beta chain was recovered during a study of post-analysis software for immune sequencing data. Findings and caveats of the study: Pronounced co-clustering by F measure was evident among identically batched samples. The normalized Chao1 diversity of multiple sclerosis patients was significantly lower than that of controls. Compared with controls, patients had more of roughly five TRBV segments, including TRBV5-6, TRBV5-1 and TRBV20-1.

The TCR beta cDNA libraries carried unique molecular identifiers. TCRdb processed the PCR reads anew with MiXCR; each CDR3 protein has one entry. The sample lists about 560,000 distinct CDR3 sequences; roughly 40% were seen once. In regard to this clonotype: The target antigen is unknown.

Per germline, CDR1 SEHNR and CDR2 FQNEAQ (reference sequence). The junction had 6 bases not matched to a gene; V was cut back by 6 bases and J by 3 bases. The CDR3 covers 15 residues. The sample was blood. The clonotype originates from a girl between 10 and 17 years old with multiple sclerosis. The chain links TRBV7-9 to TRBJ2-1; 9 positions match TRBD1. CDR3 DNA sequence: TGTGCCAGCAGTGAGGGACAGGGAAACTACAATGAGCAGTTCTTC. Amino acids: CASSEGQGNYNEQFF.